This T cell receptor beta chain was captured by sequencing in a study of CD8+CD57+ T cells in acquired aplastic anemia. Study-wide context: Sorted CD4+ and CD8+ cells yielded DNA averaging about 3.2 ug. Healthy-donor CD4+ cells averaged roughly 9.8 million reads.

Germline CDR1 SGHRS, CDR2 YFSETQ. The V gene lost 5 bases and the J gene lost 7 bases, with 22 bases spanning the gap. The CDR3 is 15 amino acids. Profiling of TCR beta VDJ combinations and CDR3 sequences used genomic DNA as template. One entry per CDR3 protein results from TCRdb running MiXCR on the reads. The profile shows about 81,000 distinct CDR3 sequences, under 50% of them singletons. This clonotype was detected once. Its matching antigen is unknown. The study, taken as a whole, reports: A set of roughly 27 CD8+ CDR3 sequences was shared between patients and controls, and these sequences appeared highly expressed in patients. Controls and patients did not differ significantly in CD8+ Simpson's diversity.

The TCR was taken from a human donor in good health, serving as a control. The chain has TRBV5-1 and TRBJ2-7; the D gene could be TRBD1 or TRBD2 (6 bases each). Sequencing was performed on sorted CD4+, CD8+, or CD8+CD57+ T cells (not recorded which) from PBMCs. The CDR3 loop is CASRPGAGGVEEQYF. The CDR3 coding sequence is TGCGCCAGCAGGCCGGGGGCCGGTGGGGTCGAAGAGCAGTACTTC.